This record covers a single TCR beta chain. As yet, its antigen is unknown. The data derive from a study of graft-versus-host responses after intestinal transplantation. Study context: Multivisceral, liver-intestinal, or isolated intestinal transplants were given to recipients. Every one of the recipients received anti-thymocyte globulin induction and afterwards took tacrolimus and steroids for about 3 years.

Study-wide results and caveats: Where graft-donor T cell macrochimerism was present, patients had high graft-versus-host to host-versus-graft clonal ratios in allografts. GvH clones occurred in recipient marrow; some first appeared in ileum or blood.

The repertoire was sequenced with immunoSEQ multiplex PCR; TCRdb's copy has only in-frame clones and lacks some. The sample shows more than 90,000 clones, around nine tenths of them seen only once. V lost 4 bases and J 4 bases, leaving 12 bases between the germline ends. Germline loops: CDR1 SGHRS, CDR2 YFSETQ. The CDR3 extends over 14 amino acids. The chain recombines TRBV5-1 with TRBJ1-3; TRBD1 is a possible D gene (5 bases). The sequencing here drew on unstimulated CD4+ T cells sorted from spleen or lymph node cells, taken before transplant. The TCR was taken from a human donor who was the organ donor for an intestinal transplant. The CDR3 sequence: CASSAEGPGNTIYF. The CDR3 DNA is TGCGCCAGCAGCGCCGAGGGGCCCGGAAACACCATATATTTT.